The 10 T cell receptor beta chains reported below all come from one sample, sequenced in a study of regulatory T cells in long-lasting Graves disease (dated by TCRdb to the early 2020s). The sample's time point label is to be understood as: newly diagnosed GD, antithyroid drugs for less than 3 months. RNA was extracted from PBMCs in TRIzol for both TCR sequencing and RNA sequencing. The library relied on multiplex PCR. These reads were obtained on an Illumina HiSeq 4000. TCR beta libraries were built with iRepertoire HTBI primers and Arm-PCR amplification of CDR3 regions. TCRdb itself trimmed the public reads at Q25 with fastp, ran MiXCR and retained productive beta chains. One record per CDR3 amino acid sequence lists the most common genes and DNA. In this sample the table shows about 530,000 distinct CDR3 sequences, 15% to 20% of which occur a single time. In total, the top ten clones hold around 25% of the sample.

The data were also submitted as part of a second study, on T cells in Graves' hyperthyroidism and ophthalmopathy.

Sample: peripheral blood mononuclear cells (PBMCs), taken at new diagnosis, from a patient treated with antithyroid drugs. These receptors were taken from a woman aged 35-65 years with Graves disease. Donor details come from another sample of the same person, matched by shared clones.

Concerning this clonotype: Being one base from a much bigger clone, this may be a read error. The chain joins TRBV6-1 to TRBJ1-5; D gene uncertain. The CDR3 runs 13 residues. V lost 8 bases and J 4 bases, leaving 12 bases between the germline ends. Germline V gene sequence: CDR1 MNHNS, CDR2 SASEGT. The CDR3 reads CASVGVVNQPQHF. Here the CDR3 DNA reads TGTGCCAGCGTGGGAGTTGTGAATCAGCCCCAGCATTTT.

This clonotype was detected many times. This rearrangement joins TRBV20-1 to TRBJ1-5, with D uncertain. Germline V gene sequence: CDR1 DFQATT, CDR2 SNEGSKA (reference sequence). Deletions cut 5 bases from V and 4 bases from J, with 21 bases between. The CDR3 runs to 16 residues. DNA of the CDR3: TGCAGTGCTGCCCCCCGAGGGAGGTCCATAAATCAGCCCCAGCATTTT. Amino acid sequence: CSAAPRGRSINQPQHF.

This sequence joins TRBV5-4 and TRBJ2-1; 9 bases match TRBD1. Germline V gives CDR1 SGHNT, CDR2 YYREEE (reference sequence). The CDR3 spans 16 residues. The J segment lost 4 bases and the V segment lost 3 bases, leaving 8 bases of the junction unmatched. DNA for the CDR3: TGTGCCAGCAGCTATGGACAGGGGCCTTTGTACAATGAGCAGTTCTTC. It specifies CASSYGQGPLYNEQFF.

This chain connects TRBV10-3 to TRBJ1-1, with D unresolved. The CDR3 has 13 amino acids. CDR1 ENHRY and CDR2 SYGVKD come from the germline V gene. Trimming removed 9 bases at V and 2 bases at J, with 13 bases between. As DNA, the CDR3 is TGTGCCATGACGGAAACAGACAACACTGAAGCTTTCTTT. Amino acid sequence: CAMTETDNTEAFF.

Ten or more counts support this clonotype. CDR3 sequence (DNA): TGCGCCAGCAGTGAGGGGACTGTCCTAAAGGAGCAGTTCTTC. Translation: CASSEGTVLKEQFF. The chain recombines TRBV10-1 with TRBJ2-1; perhaps TRBD2 as D (6 bases). The germline V gene has CDR1 WNHNN and CDR2 SYGVQD (reference sequence). The V and J ends lost 2 bases and 10 bases respectively, with 15 bases between them. The CDR3 is made up of 14 amino acids.

A word on this clonotype: Germline is not matched at one junction end, which may reflect a read error. The DNA for the CDR3 is TGTGCCAGCAGCGGGACTAGCGGTTACAATGAGCAGTTCTTC. It translates to CASSGTSGYNEQFF. The gene calls are TRBV5-1 and TRBJ2-1, with 11 bases matching TRBD2. CDR1 is SGHRS and CDR2 is YFSETQ in the germline V gene. The CDR3 has 14 residues.

CDR3 nucleotides: TGCGCCAGCAGAGTATACATAAACACCGGGGAGCTGTTTTTT. Amino acids: CASRVYINTGELFF. V gene TRBV5-1 combines with J gene TRBJ2-2; D is ambiguous. V lost 5 bases to trimming and J lost 2 bases, with 10 bases between them. The CDR3 covers 14 residues. Germline V gives CDR1 SGHRS, CDR2 YFSETQ. Full variable domain (rest looked up from reference TRBV5-1 and TRBJ2-2): KAGVTQTPRYLIKTRGQQVTLSCSPISGHRSVSWYQQTPGQGLQFLFEYFSETQRNKGNFPGRFSGRQFSNSRSEMNVSTLELGDSALYLCASRVYINTGELFFGEGSRLTVL.

This clonotype was observed at least ten times. V and J are TRBV5-5 and TRBJ1-2, with unresolved D. Germline V gene lookup returns CDR1 SGHKS and CDR2 YYEKEE (reference sequence). Trimming removed 4 bases from V and 4 bases from J, with 14 bases in between. The CDR3 runs to 14 residues. In DNA, the CDR3 is TGTGCCAGCAGCCGTCCCCAGCAACCCTATGGCTACACCTTC. Translating gives CASSRPQQPYGYTF.

This clonotype was observed many times. This sequence joins TRBV12-3 or TRBV12-4 and TRBJ2-3, with TRBD2 matching 8 bases. There are 16 residues in the CDR3. The junction had 14 bases not matched to a gene; V was cut back by 6 bases and J by 6 bases. CDR3 residues: CASSPFGAGVGDTQYF. The CDR3 DNA sequence: TGTGCCAGCAGCCCTTTTGGAGCGGGGGTCGGGGATACGCAGTATTTT.

The gene calls are TRBV10-2 and TRBJ1-3, with D unresolved. The CDR3 has 13 residues. The germline gives CDR1 WSHSY, CDR2 SAAADI. Trimming pared 3 bases from V and 8 bases from J, leaving 11 bases between. The CDR3 DNA sequence: TGCGCCAGCAGTGATGGGTTTGTAGACACCATATATTTT. This sequence encodes CASSDGFVDTIYF.